This T cell receptor (beta chain) was retrieved from a study of regulatory T cells in long-lasting Graves disease. Study-level findings and limits: Relative to new patients (roughly 950), persistent patients exhibited greater sharing of public clonotypes (around 3,000).

The CDR3 loop spans 15 amino acids. Looked up from germline, CDR1 is SGHVS and CDR2 is FQNEAQ. V lost 6 bases and J lost 7; bases outside the gene matches: 9. Comments on this clonotype: Antigen specificity is unknown.

With iRepertoire HTBI primers and Arm-PCR of CDR3 regions, TCR beta libraries were built. TCRdb analysed the multiplex PCR reads with MiXCR anew, one entry per CDR3 protein. Found here are about 560,000 distinct CDR3 sequences, roughly a sixth of them singletons; the top ten hold around 12%. Time point denoted: newly diagnosed GD, antithyroid drugs for less than 3 months. The authors made the TCR library using RNA they extracted from PBMCs. These data were likewise used in another study, on T cells in Graves' hyperthyroidism and ophthalmopathy. Per that study: Using the HTBI primer set, a first-round RT-PCR was run on the TCR CDR3. It was a median around 6 months before onset that the model predicted ophthalmopathy.

This specimen consisted of peripheral blood mononuclear cells (PBMCs), obtained at new diagnosis, from a patient treated with antithyroid drugs. The genes are TRBV7-8 and TRBJ2-2; 9 bases are shared with TRBD1. The clonotype comes from a man in his late teens or twenties with Graves disease. CDR3 region: CASRGRTGVGGELFF. CDR3 nucleotides: TGTGCCAGCAGGGGAAGGACAGGGGTCGGCGGGGAGCTGTTTTTT.